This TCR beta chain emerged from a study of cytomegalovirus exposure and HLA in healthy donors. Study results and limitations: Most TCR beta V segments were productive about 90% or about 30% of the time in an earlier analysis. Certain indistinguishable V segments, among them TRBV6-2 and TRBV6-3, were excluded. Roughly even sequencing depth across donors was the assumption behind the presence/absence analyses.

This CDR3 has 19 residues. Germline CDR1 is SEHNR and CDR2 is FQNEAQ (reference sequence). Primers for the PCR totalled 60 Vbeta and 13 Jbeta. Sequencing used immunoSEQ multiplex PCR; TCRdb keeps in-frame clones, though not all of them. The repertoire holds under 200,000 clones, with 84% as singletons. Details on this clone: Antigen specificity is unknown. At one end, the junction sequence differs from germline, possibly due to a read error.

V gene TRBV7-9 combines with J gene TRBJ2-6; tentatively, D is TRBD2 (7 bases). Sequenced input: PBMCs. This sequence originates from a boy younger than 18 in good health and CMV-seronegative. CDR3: CSSIPGGLPPHSGANVLTF. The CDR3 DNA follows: TGTTCCAGCATCCCCGGGGGGCTACCCCCCCACTCTGGGGCCAACGTCCTGACTTTC.